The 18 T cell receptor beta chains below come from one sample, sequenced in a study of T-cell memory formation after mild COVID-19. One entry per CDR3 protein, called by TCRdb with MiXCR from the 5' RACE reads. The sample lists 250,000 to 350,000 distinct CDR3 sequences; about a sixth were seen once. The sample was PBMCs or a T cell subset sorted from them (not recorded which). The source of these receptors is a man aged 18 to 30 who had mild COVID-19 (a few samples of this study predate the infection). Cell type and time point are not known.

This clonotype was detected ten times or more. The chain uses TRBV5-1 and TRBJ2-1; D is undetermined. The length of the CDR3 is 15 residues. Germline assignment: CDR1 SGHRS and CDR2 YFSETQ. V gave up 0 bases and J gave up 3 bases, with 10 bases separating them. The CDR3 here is CASSLEGSFYNEQFF. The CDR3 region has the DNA TGCGCCAGCAGCTTGGAAGGCAGCTTCTACAATGAGCAGTTCTTC.

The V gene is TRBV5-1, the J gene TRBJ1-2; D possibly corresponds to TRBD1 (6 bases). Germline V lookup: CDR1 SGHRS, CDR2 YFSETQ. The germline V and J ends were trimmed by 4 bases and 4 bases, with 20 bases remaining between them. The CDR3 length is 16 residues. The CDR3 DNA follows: TGCGCCAGCAGCCTTGGATCAGGAACAGGGAGCTATGGCTACACCTTC. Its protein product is CASSLGSGTGSYGYTF.

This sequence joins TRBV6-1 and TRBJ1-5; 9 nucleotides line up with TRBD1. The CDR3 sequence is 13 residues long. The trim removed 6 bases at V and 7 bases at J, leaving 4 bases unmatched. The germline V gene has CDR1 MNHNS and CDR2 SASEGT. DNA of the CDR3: TGTGCCAGCAGCCTACAGGGGGCGCAGCCCCAGCATTTT. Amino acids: CASSLQGAQPQHF.

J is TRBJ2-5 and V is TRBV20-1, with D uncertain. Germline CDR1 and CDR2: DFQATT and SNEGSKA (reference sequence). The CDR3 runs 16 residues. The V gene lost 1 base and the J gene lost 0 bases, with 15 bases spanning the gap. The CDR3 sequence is CSARVRPSWYQETQYF. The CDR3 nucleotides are TGCAGTGCTAGAGTTCGCCCTAGTTGGTACCAAGAGACCCAGTACTTC.

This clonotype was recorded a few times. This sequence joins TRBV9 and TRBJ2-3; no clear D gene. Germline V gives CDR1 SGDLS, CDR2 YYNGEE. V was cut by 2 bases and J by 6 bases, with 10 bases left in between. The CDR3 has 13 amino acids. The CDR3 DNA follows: TGTGCCAGCAGCGTTTATCTAGGGGATACGCAGTATTTT. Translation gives CASSVYLGDTQYF.

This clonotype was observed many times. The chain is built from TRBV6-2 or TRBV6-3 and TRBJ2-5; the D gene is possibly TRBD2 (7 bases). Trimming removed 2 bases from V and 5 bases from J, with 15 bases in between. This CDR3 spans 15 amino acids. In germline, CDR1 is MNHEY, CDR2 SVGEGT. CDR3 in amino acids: CASSYKRGHGETQYF. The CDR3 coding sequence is TGTGCCAGCAGTTACAAGCGGGGACATGGGGAGACCCAGTACTTC.

In DNA, the CDR3 is TGTGCCAGCACGCGAAACAGGGGTTCGAACACCGGGGAGCTGTTTTTT. It translates to CASTRNRGSNTGELFF. The gene calls are TRBV6-2 or TRBV6-3 and TRBJ2-2; TRBD1 matches at 7 bases. With V trimmed by 7 bases and J by 0 bases, 8 bases remained unmatched. This CDR3 contains 16 residues. CDR1 and CDR2 (germline): MNHEY, SVGEGT.

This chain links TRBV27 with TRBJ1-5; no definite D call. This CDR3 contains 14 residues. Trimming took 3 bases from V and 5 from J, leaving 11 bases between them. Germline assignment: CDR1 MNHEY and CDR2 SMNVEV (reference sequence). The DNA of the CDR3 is TGTGCCAGCAGTTTCCGCAGCTCCCATCAGCCCCAGCATTTT. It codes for CASSFRSSHQPQHF.

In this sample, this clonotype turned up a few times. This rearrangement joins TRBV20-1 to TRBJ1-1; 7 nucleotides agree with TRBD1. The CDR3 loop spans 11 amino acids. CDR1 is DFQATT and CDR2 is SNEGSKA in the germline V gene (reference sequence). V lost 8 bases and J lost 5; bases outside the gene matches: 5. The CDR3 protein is CSLRGGTEAFF. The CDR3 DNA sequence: TGCAGTCTCAGGGGGGGTACTGAAGCTTTCTTT.

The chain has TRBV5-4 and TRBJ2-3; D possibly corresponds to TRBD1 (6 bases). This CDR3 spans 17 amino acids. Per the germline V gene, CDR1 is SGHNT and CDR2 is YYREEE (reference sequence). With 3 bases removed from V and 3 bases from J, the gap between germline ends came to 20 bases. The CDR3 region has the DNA TGTGCCAGCAGCTCTTACCAAACAGGGAGAGCAACAGATACGCAGTATTTT. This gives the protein CASSSYQTGRATDTQYF.

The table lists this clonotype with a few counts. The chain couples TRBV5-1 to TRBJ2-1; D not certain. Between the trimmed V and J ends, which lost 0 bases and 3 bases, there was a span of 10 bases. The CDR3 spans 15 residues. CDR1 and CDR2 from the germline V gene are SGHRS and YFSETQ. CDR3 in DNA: TGCGCCAGCAGCTTGGGCGGCACCTACTACAATGAGCAGTTCTTC. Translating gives CASSLGGTYYNEQFF.

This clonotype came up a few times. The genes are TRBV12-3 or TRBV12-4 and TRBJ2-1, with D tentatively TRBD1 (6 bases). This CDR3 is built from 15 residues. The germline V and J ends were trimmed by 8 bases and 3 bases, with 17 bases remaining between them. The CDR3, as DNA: TGTGCCAGCCGCCCGGGTTCACAGGGCTACAATGAGCAGTTCTTC. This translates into CASRPGSQGYNEQFF.

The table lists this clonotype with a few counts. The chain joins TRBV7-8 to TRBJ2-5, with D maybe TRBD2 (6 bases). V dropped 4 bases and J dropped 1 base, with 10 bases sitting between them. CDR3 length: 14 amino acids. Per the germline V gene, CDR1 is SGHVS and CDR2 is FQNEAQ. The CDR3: CASSWREIQETQYF. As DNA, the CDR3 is TGTGCCAGCAGCTGGCGGGAAATCCAAGAGACCCAGTACTTC.

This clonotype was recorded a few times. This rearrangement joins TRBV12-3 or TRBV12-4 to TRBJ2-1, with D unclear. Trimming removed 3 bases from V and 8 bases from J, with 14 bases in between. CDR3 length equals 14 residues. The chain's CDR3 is CASSFGQPSDEQFF. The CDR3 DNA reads TGTGCCAGCAGTTTTGGGCAGCCGAGCGATGAGCAGTTCTTC.

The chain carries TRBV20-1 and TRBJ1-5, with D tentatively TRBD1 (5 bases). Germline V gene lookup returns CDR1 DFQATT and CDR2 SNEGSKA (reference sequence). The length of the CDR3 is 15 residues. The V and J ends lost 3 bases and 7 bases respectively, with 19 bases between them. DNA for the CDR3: TGCAGTGCTAGGGGGGTCGGAAAGGAGGGACAGCCCCAGCATTTT. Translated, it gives CSARGVGKEGQPQHF.

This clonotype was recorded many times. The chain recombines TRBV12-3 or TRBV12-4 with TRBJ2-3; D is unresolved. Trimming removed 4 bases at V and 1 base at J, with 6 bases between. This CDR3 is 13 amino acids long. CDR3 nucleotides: TGTGCCAGCAGTTCAAGGGGCACAGATACGCAGTATTTT. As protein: CASSSRGTDTQYF.

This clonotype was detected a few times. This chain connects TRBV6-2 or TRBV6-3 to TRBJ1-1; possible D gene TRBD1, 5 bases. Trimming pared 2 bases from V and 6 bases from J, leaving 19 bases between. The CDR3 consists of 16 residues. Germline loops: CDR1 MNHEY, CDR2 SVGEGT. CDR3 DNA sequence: TGTGCCAGCAGTTACCCCGAGCAGGGAGGTCCCTCTGAAGCTTTCTTT. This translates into CASSYPEQGGPSEAFF.

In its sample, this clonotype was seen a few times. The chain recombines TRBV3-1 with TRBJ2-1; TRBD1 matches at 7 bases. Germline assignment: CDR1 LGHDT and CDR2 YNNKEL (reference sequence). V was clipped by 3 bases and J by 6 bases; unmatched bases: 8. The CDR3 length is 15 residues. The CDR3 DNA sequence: TGTGCCAGCAGCCAGGACAGGACAGTTGGCAATGAGCAGTTCTTC. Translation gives CASSQDRTVGNEQFF.